The clone carrying this TCR beta chain was picked up many times. This record comes from a study of Graves' ophthalmopathy and Graves' hyperthyroidism. Transcripts of RNA were the source for amplifying TCR beta CDR3 regions. A first-round RT-PCR used HTBI primers, followed by a second-round multiplex PCR. TCRdb used MiXCR to reprocess the multiplex PCR reads, holding one entry per CDR3 protein. The sample shows hundreds of thousands of distinct CDR3 sequences, about a fifth of them seen only once. The CDR3 is 15 residues long. Germline CDR1 and CDR2: MNHEY and SMNVEV (reference sequence). Trimming shortened V by 3 bases and J by 4 bases, and 13 bases separated the two germline ends.

This chain joins TRBV27 and TRBJ1-5; D unresolved. This TCR came from a young woman with stable Graves' hyperthyroidism. Some clones in this sample may be carry-over from other donors' samples. What was sequenced was peripheral blood. In DNA, the CDR3 is TGTGCCAGCAGTTTTAGGCGGGGTGGGAATCAGCCCCAGCATTTT. It translates to CASSFRRGGNQPQHF.